The clone carrying this T cell receptor (beta chain) was found a few times. Unique molecular identifiers were used to barcode this TCRbeta library. Each CDR3 protein is one row after TCRdb ran MiXCR on the PCR reads. This table holds around 360,000 distinct CDR3 sequences, about 9.3% found once. This sample was taken from a study of T-cell reconstitution after alpha-beta-depleted transplantation in children. Germline CDR1 reads SGHRS; CDR2 reads YFSETQ. This CDR3 has 14 residues. Trimming at V came to 7 bases and at J to 4 bases, leaving 6 bases not matched to a gene. The genes are TRBV5-1 and TRBJ2-2; TRBD1 matches 8 bases. The sample in question was PBMCs from the stem cell graft donor, obtained from the stem cell graft. This clonotype was sampled from a human donor who donated a stem cell graft to a child with acute lymphoblastic leukemia. The DNA for the CDR3 is TGCGCCAGCGGCATGACAGGGGTCACCGGGGAGCTGTTTTTT. Its translation: CASGMTGVTGELFF.